The 17 T cell receptor beta chains below come from one sample, sequenced in a study of T cell responses to AZD1222 COVID-19 vaccine. The protocol was immunoSEQ multiplex PCR, while the TCRdb copy is restricted to in-frame clones and leaves out a portion. The data hold 95,000 to 150,000 clones, with approximately 90% observed a single time. Sequenced material: peripheral blood, taken on day 0 of AZD1222 vaccination. The receptor source for this set is an adult in good health.

The chain is built from TRBV4-1 and TRBJ1-2, with D tentatively TRBD1 (5 bases). This CDR3 is 15 amino acids long. Trimming cost V 4 bases and J 0 bases, with 12 bases left between them. Germline CDR1 is MGHRA and CDR2 is YSYEKL. The CDR3 protein is CASSPRDSTNYGYTF. Written as DNA, the CDR3 is TGCGCCAGCAGCCCGAGAGACAGCACTAACTATGGCTACACCTTC.

The chain is built from TRBV3-1 (or the pseudogene TRBV3-2) and TRBJ2-2; 10 nucleotides agree with TRBD2. V shed 0 bases and J 8 bases; nucleotides not matched to a gene: 15. Per the germline V gene, CDR1 is LGHDT and CDR2 is YNNKEL (reference sequence). The length of the CDR3 is 19 residues. The CDR3 DNA follows: TGTGCCAGCAGCCAAGATTTGTCTAGCGGGGGCGCCAGGGTTGGGGAGCTGTTTTTT. Translated: CASSQDLSSGGARVGELFF.

The chain carries TRBV5-4 and TRBJ2-1; TRBD1 might be the D (6 bases). V shed 4 bases and J shed 1 base, with 12 bases lying between them. The germline V gene encodes CDR1 SGHNT and CDR2 YYREEE (reference sequence). This CDR3 region has 15 residues. CDR3 DNA: TGTGCCAGCAGCCCCGGGACAAGATCCTACAATGAGCAGTTCTTC. Protein: CASSPGTRSYNEQFF.

V gene TRBV11-3 combines with J gene TRBJ2-2, with TRBD1 identical over 8 bases. The length of the CDR3 is 16 residues. Germline V gene lookup returns CDR1 SGHNT and CDR2 YENEEA. V trimming: 6 bases; J trimming: 3 bases; junction bases outside the gene matches: 9. The CDR3 bases are TGTGCCAGCAGTCCAGTGCCGGGACAGGACACCGGGGAGCTGTTTTTT. It encodes CASSPVPGQDTGELFF.

This chain connects TRBV5-6 to TRBJ1-6; D not certain. CDR1 is SGHDT and CDR2 is YYEEEE in the germline V gene. V dropped 5 bases and J dropped 7 bases, with 16 bases sitting between them. This CDR3 comprises 15 residues. The CDR3 reads CASRSATGGNSPLHF. Written as DNA, the CDR3 is TGTGCCAGCAGGTCCGCGACGGGAGGAAATTCACCCCTCCACTTT.

This chain links TRBV2 with TRBJ1-6; 7 positions match TRBD1. V trimming: 3 bases; J trimming: 18 bases; junction bases outside the gene matches: 14. CDR3 length: 14 amino acids. In germline, CDR1 is SNHLY, CDR2 FYNNEI. CDR3 residues: CASSDSLGQRNPHF. In DNA, the CDR3 is TGTGCCAGCAGTGATAGTTTGGGACAGCGTAACCCCCACTTT.

The gene calls are TRBV5-6 and TRBJ2-3; 8 nucleotides line up with TRBD2. Germline values: CDR1 SGHDT, CDR2 YYEEEE. V was pared by 3 bases and J by 4 bases, with 10 bases of the junction left unmatched. The CDR3 has 16 amino acids. The DNA for the CDR3 is TGTGCCAGCAGCTGGGGACCCGGACTAGCTGCAGATACGCAGTATTTT. Translating it yields CASSWGPGLAADTQYF.

The rearrangement joins TRBV27 to TRBJ2-3; D gene unclear. The germline gives CDR1 MNHEY, CDR2 SMNVEV (reference sequence). The length of the CDR3 is 14 residues. V was clipped by 2 bases and J by 2 bases, with 8 bases between them. The DNA for the CDR3 is TGTGCCAGCAGTTTACGGCGCCACACAGATACGCAGTATTTT. It yields the protein CASSLRRHTDTQYF.

This chain uses TRBV18 with TRBJ1-3; D not resolved. Germline loops: CDR1 KGHSH, CDR2 LQKENI. CDR3 length equals 15 residues. V lost 0 bases to trimming and J lost 4 bases, with 10 bases between them. CDR3 nucleotide sequence: TGTGCCAGCTCACCACCCATGCTCTCCGGAAACACCATATATTTT. This sequence encodes CASSPPMLSGNTIYF.

This chain links TRBV10-2 with TRBJ2-1, with D tentatively TRBD2 (5 bases). The CDR3 sequence is 13 residues long. Trimming removed 6 bases from V and 10 bases from J, with 16 bases in between. CDR1 and CDR2 from the germline V gene are WSHSY and SAAADI. CDR3 sequence (DNA): TGCGCCAGCAGCCCCTGGGAGAGCAGGGAGCAGTTCTTC. Its translation: CASSPWESREQFF.

The chain couples TRBV12-3 or TRBV12-4 to TRBJ1-2, with D unresolved. Between the trimmed V and J ends, which lost 1 base and 8 bases, there was a span of 11 bases. This CDR3 is 13 amino acids long. The CDR3 DNA follows: TGTGCCAGCAGTTTAGAGAGCTCTAAAGGCTACACCTTC. Encoded protein: CASSLESSKGYTF.

The chain has TRBV19 and TRBJ2-7, with 7 bases identical to TRBD1. This CDR3 has 14 amino acids. Per the germline V gene, CDR1 is LNHDA and CDR2 is SQIVND (reference sequence). The V segment lost 5 bases and the J segment 7 bases; nucleotides outside the gene matches: 11. The chain's CDR3 is CASSLNYRGYEQYF. CDR3 nucleotides: TGTGCCAGTAGTCTAAACTACAGGGGATATGAGCAGTACTTC.

The chain joins TRBV18 to TRBJ1-3, with TRBD1 as a possible D gene (6 bases). Germline V gives CDR1 KGHSH, CDR2 LQKENI. Trimming removed 3 bases from V and 3 bases from J, with 15 bases in between. The CDR3 extends over 16 amino acids. The CDR3 coding sequence is TGTGCCAGCTCACCCAACAACGACAGGTTTGGAAACACCATATATTTT. Translating gives CASSPNNDRFGNTIYF.

This clone was observed a few times. The chain couples TRBV29-1 to TRBJ2-7; 9 bases align to TRBD1. V lost 3 bases and J lost 0; bases outside the gene matches: 6. The CDR3 spans 15 residues. CDR1 is SQVTM and CDR2 is ANQGSEA in the germline V gene. CDR3 sequence reads: CSVDGGTGSSYEQYF. Written as DNA, the CDR3 is TGCAGCGTTGACGGAGGGACAGGGAGCTCCTACGAGCAGTACTTC.

The V call is TRBV10-1, the J call TRBJ2-2; a weak D match, TRBD1 (6 bases). Germline loops: CDR1 WNHNN, CDR2 SYGVQD (reference sequence). Trimming cost V 5 bases and J 2 bases, with 9 bases left between them. The CDR3 is made up of 14 amino acids. CDR3 nucleotides: TGCGCCAGCAGTCAGGGGAGTAACACCGGGGAGCTGTTTTTT. Translating it yields CASSQGSNTGELFF.

The chain uses TRBV7-6 and TRBJ1-5; 7 positions agree with TRBD1. Germline V gives CDR1 SGHVS, CDR2 FNYEAQ. The CDR3 sequence is 14 residues long. V lost 1 base to trimming and J lost 7 bases; unmatched junction nucleotides: 4. The CDR3 coding sequence is TGTGCCAGCAGCTTAGGACAGGGCGGGCAGCCCCAGCATTTT. Protein sequence: CASSLGQGGQPQHF.

V usage is TRBV2 and J usage is TRBJ1-5; D is unresolved. Germline V gives CDR1 SNHLY, CDR2 FYNNEI. V gave up 7 bases and J gave up 7 bases, with 26 bases separating them. This CDR3 contains 17 residues. The CDR3 is CASIVRRVDKVRQPQHF. Written as DNA, the CDR3 is TGTGCCAGCATTGTGAGACGAGTTGACAAGGTAAGGCAGCCCCAGCATTTT.